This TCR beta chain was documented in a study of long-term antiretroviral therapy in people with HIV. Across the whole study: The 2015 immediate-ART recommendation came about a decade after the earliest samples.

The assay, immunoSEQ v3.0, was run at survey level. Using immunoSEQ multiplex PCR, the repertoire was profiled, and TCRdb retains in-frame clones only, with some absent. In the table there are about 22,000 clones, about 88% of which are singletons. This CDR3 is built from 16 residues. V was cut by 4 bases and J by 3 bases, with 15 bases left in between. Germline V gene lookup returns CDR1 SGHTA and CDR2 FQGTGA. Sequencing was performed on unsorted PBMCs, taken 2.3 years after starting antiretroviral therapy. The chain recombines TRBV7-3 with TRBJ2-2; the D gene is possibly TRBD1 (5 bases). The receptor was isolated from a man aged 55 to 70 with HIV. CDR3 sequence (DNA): TGTGCCAGCAGCTCCCTTGGGCAGGGTTACACCGGGGAGCTGTTTTTT. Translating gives CASSSLGQGYTGELFF.